Listed below are T cell receptor beta chains from one sample, sequenced in a study of T-cell memory formation after mild COVID-19. Each CDR3 protein gets one entry after TCRdb re-called the 5' RACE reads with MiXCR. The repertoire holds about 130,000 distinct CDR3 sequences, with about a sixth as singletons. Specimen: PBMCs or a T cell subset sorted from them (not recorded which). These receptors originate from an adult woman who had mild COVID-19 (a few samples of this study predate the infection). Cell type and time point are not known. CDR3s include the opening cysteine and the closing phenylalanine or tryptophan. A D gene is named only where the DNA matches it firmly. Clone size is given for some rows only: seen once, a few or many times, or a class if the clone is expanded.

j_call d_call clone_size v_call cdr3_aa cdr3_nt
TRBJ1-1 . . TRBV7-9 CASSLPGRGNTEAFF TGTGCCAGCAGCTTACCTGGACGGGGGAACACTGAAGCTTTCTTT
TRBJ2-2 . . TRBV3-1 CASRSHPGELFF TGTGCCAGCAGGTCTCATCCCGGGGAGCTGTTTTTT
TRBJ1-2 TRBD1 . TRBV25-1 CASSADRELRGYTF TGTGCCAGCAGTGCGGACAGGGAGTTGCGAGGCTACACCTTC
TRBJ2-1 . few TRBV5-1 CASSSRRGFGLEQFF TGCGCCAGCAGCTCCCGAAGGGGGTTTGGCCTTGAGCAGTTCTTC
TRBJ2-3 TRBD2 . TRBV11-2 CASSTLAGVTDTQYF TGTGCCAGCAGCACACTAGCGGGAGTCACAGATACGCAGTATTTT
TRBJ2-1 . few TRBV24-1 CATGSSSYNEQFF TGTGCCACCGGGTCCAGCTCCTACAATGAGCAGTTCTTC
TRBJ2-2 TRBD2 . TRBV7-3 CASTPSGGWNTGELFF TGTGCCAGCACCCCTAGCGGGGGCTGGAACACCGGGGAGCTGTTTTTT
TRBJ2-2 . few TRBV24-1 CATSHDTGNTGELFF TGTGCCACCAGTCACGACACAGGGAACACCGGGGAGCTGTTTTTT
TRBJ2-3 . . TRBV12-3/TRBV12-4 CASSPSGTPDTQYF TGTGCCAGCAGTCCATCCGGGACCCCAGATACGCAGTATTTT
TRBJ1-1 . few TRBV11-3 CASSLTGAWGTEAFF TGTGCCAGCAGCCTTACCGGGGCCTGGGGCACTGAAGCTTTCTTT
TRBJ2-1 TRBD2 few TRBV4-1 CASSQEGLAGGPRNEQFF TGCGCCAGCAGCCAAGAAGGACTAGCGGGGGGGCCTAGGAATGAGCAGTTCTTC
TRBJ2-7 . few TRBV7-9 CASSRPVISWEQYF TGTGCCAGCAGCAGACCCGTTATCTCCTGGGAGCAGTACTTC
TRBJ2-2 . . TRBV7-3 CASSLRQGGTGELFF TGTGCCAGCAGCTTAAGACAGGGAGGTACCGGGGAGCTGTTTTTT
TRBJ2-2 TRBD1 few TRBV29-1 CSTQTGVNTGELFF TGCAGCACCCAGACAGGGGTAAACACCGGGGAGCTGTTTTTT
TRBJ2-3 . . TRBV7-2 CASSYQGPLASGYF TGTGCCAGCAGCTATCAGGGCCCCCTCGCCAGTGGGTATTTT
TRBJ2-7 . . TRBV13 CASSLVRGSEQYF TGTGCCAGCAGCTTAGTGAGGGGCAGCGAGCAGTACTTC
TRBJ2-5 TRBD2 . TRBV12-3/TRBV12-4 CASSSWTSGRTETQYF TGTGCCAGCAGTTCCTGGACTAGCGGGAGGACGGAGACCCAGTACTTC
TRBJ2-2 . . TRBV20-1 CSASARAQTNTGELFF TGCAGTGCTAGTGCCAGGGCCCAAACGAACACCGGGGAGCTGTTTTTT
TRBJ2-2 . few TRBV21-1 CASSPGGFRAGELFF TGTGCCAGCAGCCCGGGGGGATTCCGTGCCGGGGAGCTGTTTTTT
TRBJ2-7 . few TRBV20-1 CSALPGTLYEQYF TGCAGTGCTCTGCCAGGAACTCTCTACGAGCAGTACTTC
TRBJ1-1 . . TRBV7-2 CASSLTGRGAFF TGTGCCAGCAGTCTTACAGGGCGCGGAGCTTTCTTT
TRBJ2-3 . . TRBV6-1 CASPGRGASPSTDTQYF TGTGCCAGCCCAGGGAGAGGGGCAAGCCCTAGCACAGATACGCAGTATTTT
TRBJ2-1 TRBD2 . TRBV7-9 CASSLATSGRENEQFF TGTGCCAGCAGCTTAGCGACTAGCGGGAGGGAGAATGAGCAGTTCTTC
TRBJ2-1 . . TRBV24-1 CATSPRGSGNEQFF TGTGCCACCAGTCCGAGGGGGTCCGGCAATGAGCAGTTCTTC
TRBJ2-7 TRBD2 few TRBV6-5 CASKASGRREQYF TGTGCCAGCAAGGCTAGCGGGAGGCGGGAGCAGTACTTC
TRBJ2-7 . few TRBV5-5 CASSPTPGGPEQYF TGTGCCAGCAGCCCAACCCCGGGGGGCCCCGAGCAGTACTTC
TRBJ2-5 . many TRBV5-1 CASSRQTQETQYF TGCGCCAGCAGCCGACAGACACAAGAGACCCAGTACTTC
TRBJ1-2 . . TRBV20-1 CSASASTGRYGYTF TGCAGTGCTAGCGCCTCTACAGGGCGGTATGGCTACACCTTC
TRBJ2-3 . . TRBV6-4 CASSDGLAWDTQYF TGTGCCAGCAGTGACGGCCTAGCGTGGGATACGCAGTATTTT
TRBJ2-3 . few TRBV24-1 CATSDLGADTQYF TGTGCCACCAGTGATTTGGGGGCGGATACGCAGTATTTT
TRBJ1-1 TRBD1 . TRBV10-3 CAISRDRVTEAFF TGTGCCATCAGTCGAGACAGGGTTACTGAAGCTTTCTTT
TRBJ2-7 . . TRBV29-1 CSVEDWLGYEQYF TGCAGCGTTGAAGATTGGTTAGGCTACGAGCAGTACTTC
TRBJ2-5 TRBD2 many TRBV28 CASSSLGGRETQYF TGTGCCAGCAGTTCCCTGGGAGGGAGGGAGACCCAGTACTTC
TRBJ2-1 . few TRBV13 CASSLGRGRELFF TGTGCCAGCAGCTTAGGCCGGGGGCGGGAGTTGTTCTTC
TRBJ2-5 TRBD2 . TRBV20-1 CSADRLAGGPSETQYF TGCAGTGCTGATCGACTAGCGGGGGGGCCTTCGGAGACCCAGTACTTC
TRBJ2-3 . few TRBV11-1 CASSLGRQLADTQYF TGTGCCAGCAGCTTAGGTCGGCAGTTGGCAGATACGCAGTATTTT